The 11 T cell receptor beta chains below were found in one sample sequenced in a study of cytomegalovirus exposure and HLA in healthy donors. The PCR used 60 Vbeta and 13 Jbeta primers. Libraries were prepared by immunoSEQ multiplex PCR; TCRdb keeps only in-frame clonotypes and omits some of them. This table holds 150,000 to 200,000 clones, roughly four fifths found once. Material for sequencing was PBMCs. The receptors were sampled from a man younger than 45 in good health and CMV-seronegative.

In this sample, this clone turned up once. V gene TRBV5-1 combines with J gene TRBJ1-1; unclear D gene. CDR3 length: 14 amino acids. Germline V gives CDR1 SGHRS, CDR2 YFSETQ. V was pared by 0 bases and J by 6 bases, with 12 bases between. CDR3 sequence: CASSLGEMRPEAFF. CDR3 nucleotide sequence: TGCGCCAGCAGCTTGGGTGAGATGCGGCCTGAAGCTTTCTTT. The full variable domain, with the rest looked up from reference TRBV5-1 and TRBJ1-1, is KAGVTQTPRYLIKTRGQQVTLSCSPISGHRSVSWYQQTPGQGLQFLFEYFSETQRNKGNFPGRFSGRQFSNSRSEMNVSTLELGDSALYLCASSLGEMRPEAFFGQGTRLTVV.

V and J are TRBV9 and TRBJ2-2; unclear D gene. Trimming removed 0 bases at V and 8 bases at J, with 8 bases between. Germline V gene data show CDR1 as SGDLS and CDR2 as YYNGEE. The CDR3 is 13 residues long. CDR3 nucleotide sequence: TGTGCCAGCAGCGTAGTACAGCAAGGGGAGCTGTTTTTT. This encodes CASSVVQQGELFF.

The CDR3 loop reads CARRTGGWEQYF. In nucleotides, the CDR3 is TGTGCCAGACGGACGGGGGGCTGGGAGCAGTACTTC. The V call is TRBV21-1, the J call TRBJ2-7; the table's TRBD2 call for D was not verified on the DNA. TRBV21-1 is flagged as a pseudogene. This CDR3 is 12 amino acids long.

The chain is built from TRBV4-1 and TRBJ2-7, with 7 bases aligning to TRBD1. J was trimmed by 3 bases and V by 0 bases; bases with no gene match: 5. The germline V gene encodes CDR1 MGHRA and CDR2 YSYEKL. The CDR3 has 15 amino acids. The CDR3 reads CASSQEGTANYEQYF. In DNA, the CDR3 is TGCGCCAGCAGCCAAGAAGGGACAGCCAACTACGAGCAGTACTTC.

V is TRBV4-1 and J is TRBJ1-2, with D possibly TRBD1 on 6 matching bases. V lost 1 base, J lost 4 bases, and 13 bases lay in between. The CDR3 has 15 amino acids. Germline V gives CDR1 MGHRA, CDR2 YSYEKL. CDR3 amino acids: CASSQASQGSYGYTF. CDR3 DNA sequence: TGCGCCAGCAGCCAAGCCTCGCAGGGGAGCTATGGCTACACCTTC.

The CDR3 DNA sequence: TGTGCCAGCAGCCTGATTATTGAGGAGCTAGCCAAAAACATTCAGTACTTC. This codes for CASSLIIEELAKNIQYF. The chain links TRBV5-6 to TRBJ2-4; no reliable D call. The germline V gene encodes CDR1 SGHDT and CDR2 YYEEEE. There are 17 residues in the CDR3. V was trimmed by 4 bases and J by 0 bases, leaving 17 bases between them.

This clone was seen a handful of times. The rearrangement joins TRBV6-5 to TRBJ1-5; perhaps TRBD1 as D (5 bases). V lost 4 bases to trimming and J lost 0 bases, with 13 bases between them. CDR3 length: 16 residues. Germline V lookup: CDR1 MNHEY, CDR2 SVGAGI. The CDR3 is CASSLWGVVSNQPQHF. The CDR3, as DNA: TGTGCCAGCAGTTTGTGGGGGGTGGTTAGCAATCAGCCCCAGCATTTT.

The V and J genes are TRBV7-9 and TRBJ1-4, with 8 bases identical to TRBD1. Trimming took 1 base from V and 4 from J; bases not matched to a gene: 8. Germline V CDR1 and CDR2: SEHNR, FQNEAQ (reference sequence). The CDR3 has 17 residues. CDR3 protein: CASSLDETGASNEKLFF. The CDR3 region has the DNA TGTGCCAGCAGCTTAGACGAGACAGGGGCAAGTAATGAAAAACTGTTTTTT.

This chain joins TRBV4-1 and TRBJ2-1; 9 bases are shared with TRBD2. The V gene end was trimmed by 1 base and the J gene end by 8 bases; junction bases not matched to a gene: 6. CDR1 MGHRA and CDR2 YSYEKL come from the germline V gene. The CDR3 is 15 amino acids. In nucleotides, the CDR3 is TGCGCCAGCAGCCAAGGAGCGGGAGGTGTCTATGAGCAGTTCTTC. Translating gives CASSQGAGGVYEQFF.

The CDR3 region is CASSLAGGNTEAFF. The CDR3 DNA is TGCGCCAGCAGCTTGGCGGGGGGGAACACTGAAGCTTTCTTT. V usage is TRBV5-1 and J usage is TRBJ1-1, with D perhaps TRBD1 (5 bases). Between the trimmed V and J ends, which lost 0 bases and 1 base, there was a span of 7 bases. Germline CDR1 reads SGHRS; CDR2 reads YFSETQ. This CDR3 has 14 amino acids.

The chain couples TRBV9 to TRBJ2-1; 8 bases align to TRBD2. The germline gives CDR1 SGDLS, CDR2 YYNGEE. The CDR3 length is 15 residues. J gave up 8 bases and V 2 bases, and 9 bases lay outside the gene matches. The CDR3: CASSVAGRATDEQFF. As DNA, the CDR3 is TGTGCCAGCAGCGTCGCCGGGAGGGCCACAGATGAGCAGTTCTTC.